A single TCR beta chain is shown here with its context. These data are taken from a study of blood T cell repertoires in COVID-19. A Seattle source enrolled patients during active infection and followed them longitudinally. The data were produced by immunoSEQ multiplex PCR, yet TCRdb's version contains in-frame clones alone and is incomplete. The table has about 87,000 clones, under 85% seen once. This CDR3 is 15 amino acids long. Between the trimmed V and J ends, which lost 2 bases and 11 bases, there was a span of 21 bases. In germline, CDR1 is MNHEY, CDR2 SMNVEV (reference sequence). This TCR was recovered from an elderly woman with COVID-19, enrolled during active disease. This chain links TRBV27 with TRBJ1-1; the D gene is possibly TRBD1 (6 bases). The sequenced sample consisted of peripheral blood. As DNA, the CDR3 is TGTGCCAGCAGTTTAGCCCCCTCCTTAACAGGGACGGCTTTCTTT. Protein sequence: CASSLAPSLTGTAFF.